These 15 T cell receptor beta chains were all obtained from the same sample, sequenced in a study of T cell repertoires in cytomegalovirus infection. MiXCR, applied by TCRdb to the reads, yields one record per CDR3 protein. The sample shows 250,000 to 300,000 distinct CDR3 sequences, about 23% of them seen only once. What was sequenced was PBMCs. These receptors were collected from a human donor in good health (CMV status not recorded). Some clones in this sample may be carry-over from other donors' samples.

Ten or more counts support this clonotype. The DNA for the CDR3 is TGTGCCAGCAGTTACTCCGGGACTAGCGGCGCCCCCCCCTACAATGAGCAGTTCTTC. It translates to CASSYSGTSGAPPYNEQFF. This chain links TRBV6-2 or TRBV6-3 with TRBJ2-1; 11 nucleotides agree with TRBD2. The CDR3 sequence is 19 residues long. The junction had 9 bases not matched to a gene; V was cut back by 0 bases and J by 2 bases. In germline, CDR1 is MNHEY, CDR2 SVGEGT.

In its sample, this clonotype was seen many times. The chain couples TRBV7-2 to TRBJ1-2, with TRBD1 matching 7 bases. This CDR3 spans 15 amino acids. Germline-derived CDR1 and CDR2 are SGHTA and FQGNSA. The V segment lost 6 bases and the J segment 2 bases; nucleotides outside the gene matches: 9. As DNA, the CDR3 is TGTGCCAGCAGGAGGGGGGGGACAGTCAACTATGGCTACACCTTC. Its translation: CASRRGGTVNYGYTF.

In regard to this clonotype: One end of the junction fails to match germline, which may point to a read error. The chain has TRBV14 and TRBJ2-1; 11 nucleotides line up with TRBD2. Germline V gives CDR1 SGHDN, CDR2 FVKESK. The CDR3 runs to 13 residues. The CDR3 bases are TGTGCCAGCAGCCAGGTGCTAGCGGGGGGCGTCTGTTTC. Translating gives CASSQVLAGGVCF. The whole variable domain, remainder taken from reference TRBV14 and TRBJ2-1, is EAGVTQFPSHSVIEKGQTVTLRCDPISGHDNLYWYRRVMGKEIKFLLHFVKESKQDESGMPNNRFLAERTGGTYSTLKVQPAELEDSGVYFCASSQVLAGGVCFGPGTRLTVL.

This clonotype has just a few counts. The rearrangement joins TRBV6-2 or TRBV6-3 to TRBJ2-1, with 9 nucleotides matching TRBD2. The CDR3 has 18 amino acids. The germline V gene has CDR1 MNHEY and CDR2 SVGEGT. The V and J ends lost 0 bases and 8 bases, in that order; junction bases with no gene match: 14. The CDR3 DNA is TGTGCCAGCAGTTACTCTAACACCGGGACTAGCAATTTCCATGAGCAGTTCTTC. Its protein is CASSYSNTGTSNFHEQFF.

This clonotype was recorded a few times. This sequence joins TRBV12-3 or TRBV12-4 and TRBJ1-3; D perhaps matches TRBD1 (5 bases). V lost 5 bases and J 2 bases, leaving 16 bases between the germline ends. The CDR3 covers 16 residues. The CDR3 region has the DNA TGTGCCAGCAGTGAGGGCGCCAGGGCACCTGGAAACACCATATATTTT. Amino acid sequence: CASSEGARAPGNTIYF.

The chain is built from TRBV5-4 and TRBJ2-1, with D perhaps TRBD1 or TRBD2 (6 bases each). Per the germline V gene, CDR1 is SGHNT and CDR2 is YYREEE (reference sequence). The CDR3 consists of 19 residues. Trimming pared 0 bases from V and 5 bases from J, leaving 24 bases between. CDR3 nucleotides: TGTGCCAGCAGCTTGGGATTAAGAGGGCCGGGGGCCTCTGACAATGAGCAGTTCTTC. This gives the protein CASSLGLRGPGASDNEQFF.

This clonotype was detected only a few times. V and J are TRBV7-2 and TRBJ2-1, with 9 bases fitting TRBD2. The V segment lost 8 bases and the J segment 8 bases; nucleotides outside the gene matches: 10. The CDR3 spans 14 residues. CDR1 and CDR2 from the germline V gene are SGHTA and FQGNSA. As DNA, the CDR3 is TGTGCCAGCGACCCCGGGACTAGCCGTCATGAGCAGTTCTTC. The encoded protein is CASDPGTSRHEQFF.

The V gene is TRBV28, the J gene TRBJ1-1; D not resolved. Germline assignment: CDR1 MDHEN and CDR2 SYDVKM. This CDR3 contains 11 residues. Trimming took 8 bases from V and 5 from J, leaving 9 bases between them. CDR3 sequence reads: CASGGLTEAFF. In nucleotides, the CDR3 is TGTGCCAGCGGTGGTCTTACTGAAGCTTTCTTT.

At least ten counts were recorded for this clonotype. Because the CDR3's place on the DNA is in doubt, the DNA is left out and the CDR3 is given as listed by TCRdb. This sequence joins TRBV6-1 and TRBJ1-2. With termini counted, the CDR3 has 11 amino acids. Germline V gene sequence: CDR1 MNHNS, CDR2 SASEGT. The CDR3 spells CASSFGDGYTF.

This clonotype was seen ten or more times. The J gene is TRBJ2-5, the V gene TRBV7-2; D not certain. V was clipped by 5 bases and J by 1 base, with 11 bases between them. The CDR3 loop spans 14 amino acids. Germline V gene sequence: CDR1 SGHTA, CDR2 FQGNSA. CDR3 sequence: CASSPLGFQETQYF. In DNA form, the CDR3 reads TGTGCCAGCAGCCCCTTAGGATTCCAAGAGACCCAGTACTTC.

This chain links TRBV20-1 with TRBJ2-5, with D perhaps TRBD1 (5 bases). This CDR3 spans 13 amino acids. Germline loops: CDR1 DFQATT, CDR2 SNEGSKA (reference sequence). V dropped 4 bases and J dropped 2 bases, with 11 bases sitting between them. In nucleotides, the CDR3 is TGCAGTGCTATTCGACAGTATCAAGAGACCCAGTACTTC. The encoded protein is CSAIRQYQETQYF.

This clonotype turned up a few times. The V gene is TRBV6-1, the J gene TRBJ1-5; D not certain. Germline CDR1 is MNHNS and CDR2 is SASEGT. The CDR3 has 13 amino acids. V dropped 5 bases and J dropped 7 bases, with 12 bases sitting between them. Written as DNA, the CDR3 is TGTGCCAGCAGTTCCCGGATTGAGCAGCCCCAGCATTTT. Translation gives CASSSRIEQPQHF.

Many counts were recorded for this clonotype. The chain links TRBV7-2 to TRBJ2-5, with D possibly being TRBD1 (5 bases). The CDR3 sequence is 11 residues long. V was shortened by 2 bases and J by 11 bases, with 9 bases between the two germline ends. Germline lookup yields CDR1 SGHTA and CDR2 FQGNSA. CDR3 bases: TGTGCCAGCAGCTTAAGGCAGGGTCAGTACTTC. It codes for CASSLRQGQYF.

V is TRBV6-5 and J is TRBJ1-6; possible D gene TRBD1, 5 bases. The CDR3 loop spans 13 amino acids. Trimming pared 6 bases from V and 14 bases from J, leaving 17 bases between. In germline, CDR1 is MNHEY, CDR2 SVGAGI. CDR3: CASSLRDGRTLHF. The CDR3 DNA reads TGTGCCAGCAGCCTCCGGGACGGCCGTACCCTCCACTTT.

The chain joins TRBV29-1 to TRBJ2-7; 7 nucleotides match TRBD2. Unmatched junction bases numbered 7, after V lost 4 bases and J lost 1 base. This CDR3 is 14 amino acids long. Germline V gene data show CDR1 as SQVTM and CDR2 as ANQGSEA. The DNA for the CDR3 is TGCAGCGTTGTAACTAGCGAGATTTCCTACGAGCAGTACTTC. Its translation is CSVVTSEISYEQYF.